The T cell receptor beta chain under discussion was sequenced for a study of cytomegalovirus exposure and HLA in healthy donors. V dropped 6 bases and J dropped 5 bases, with 20 bases sitting between them. Germline assignment: CDR1 MNHEY and CDR2 SMNVEV (reference sequence). The CDR3 is 15 amino acids. 13 Jbeta primers and 60 Vbeta primers were used for the PCR. Some clones are missing from TCRdb's copy, which holds only in-frame ones; the method was immunoSEQ multiplex PCR. The sample comprises roughly 87,000 clones, 79% of which are singletons, and roughly 15% rests with the top ten. The source of this sequence is a woman aged 40 to 50 in good health and CMV-seropositive. This sequence joins TRBV27 and TRBJ2-7; D unresolved. Sequencing used PBMCs. The CDR3 nucleotides are TGTGCCAGCAGATCCCTTTCTCTCCGTTCGGACGAGCAGTACTTC. This translates into CASRSLSLRSDEQYF.